This record concerns one T cell receptor beta chain sequence. This specimen comes from a study of blood T cell repertoires in COVID-19. About the study: PBMCs, B-cell-depleted T cells, or T cells provided the cDNA or gDNA that made up the material.

Libraries were prepared by immunoSEQ multiplex PCR; TCRdb keeps only in-frame clonotypes and omits some of them. The table shows 180,000 or so clones, with over 80% occurring only once. The germline V gene encodes CDR1 SGHDT and CDR2 YYEEEE. There are 15 residues in the CDR3. V gave up 4 bases and J gave up 8 bases; unmatched junction bases: 8. Participant age was about 18 to 100 years, and participants resided in about two dozen US areas. Cohorts were assigned according to the clinical history that participants reported. The clonotype originates from a woman aged 60-75 years who had recovered from COVID-19. Material: PBMCs or T cells enriched from blood (not recorded which). The V gene is TRBV5-6, the J gene TRBJ1-4; 10 positions agree with TRBD1. For the CDR3, the DNA is TGTGCCAGCAGCCGAAAGGACAGGGGGTTCGAAAAACTGTTTTTT. It specifies CASSRKDRGFEKLFF.